Presented here are 10 T cell receptor beta chains from one specimen sequenced in a study of T cell responses to AZD1222 COVID-19 vaccine. TCRdb's table, derived via immunoSEQ multiplex PCR, lists solely in-frame clones and lacks some. Of 170,000 or so clones in the sample, 75% to 95% were seen once. The source was peripheral blood, collected on day 0 of AZD1222 vaccination. All receptors come from an adult in good health.

The J gene is TRBJ1-1, the V gene TRBV12-5, with a possible D match to TRBD1 (6 bases). The CDR3 is made up of 17 amino acids. Between the trimmed V and J ends, which lost 0 bases and 0 bases, there was a span of 14 bases. From germline, CDR1 is LGHNT and CDR2 FRNRAP. In DNA form, the CDR3 reads TGTGCTAGTGGTTTGGTATGGGAGACAGGTCTGAACACTGAAGCTTTCTTT. It yields the protein CASGLVWETGLNTEAFF.

The chain is built from TRBV28 and TRBJ1-2; 7 nucleotides match TRBD1. V lost 5 bases and J lost 3; bases outside the gene matches: 9. Germline V gives CDR1 MDHEN, CDR2 SYDVKM. This CDR3 region has 15 residues. CDR3 protein: CASSAPGQLDYGYTF. The CDR3, as DNA: TGTGCCAGCAGTGCCCCGGGACAGTTAGACTATGGCTACACCTTC.

V usage is TRBV3-1 (or the pseudogene TRBV3-2) and J usage is TRBJ1-1, with D uncertain. Trimming shortened V by 3 bases and J by 11 bases, and 13 bases separated the two germline ends. This CDR3 region has 12 residues. CDR1 LGHDT and CDR2 YNNKEL come from the germline V gene (reference sequence). For the CDR3, the DNA is TGTGCCAGCAGCCAGATAAGGATGAGGGCTTTCTTT. Amino acid sequence: CASSQIRMRAFF.

The chain joins TRBV7-9 to TRBJ1-5; 8 bases map to TRBD1. The V and J ends lost 5 bases and 6 bases, in that order; junction bases with no gene match: 3. The CDR3 covers 13 residues. The germline V gene has CDR1 SEHNR and CDR2 FQNEAQ (reference sequence). The CDR3 DNA is TGTGCCAGCAGCCTGACAGGGGTTCAGCCCCAGCATTTT. This encodes CASSLTGVQPQHF.

This sequence joins TRBV28 and TRBJ2-1; D not resolved. This CDR3 contains 11 residues. Trimming removed 6 bases at V and 7 bases at J, with 7 bases between. Germline assignment: CDR1 MDHEN and CDR2 SYDVKM. The CDR3 sequence is CASRTVNEQFF. CDR3 bases: TGTGCCAGCAGAACGGTGAATGAGCAGTTCTTC.

CDR3 loop: CASLEWGLGTEAFF. The CDR3 region has the DNA TGTGCCAGCCTTGAATGGGGGCTGGGCACTGAAGCTTTCTTT. This chain links TRBV2 with TRBJ1-1; the D gene is possibly TRBD1 (6 bases). This CDR3 is built from 14 residues. CDR1 is SNHLY, CDR2 FYNNEI, per germline. Trimming cost V 8 bases and J 4 bases, with 17 bases left between them.

The rearrangement links TRBV5-5 to TRBJ2-7; D is ambiguous. The V gene's germline CDR1 is SGHKS and CDR2 YYEKEE (reference sequence). CDR3 length equals 15 residues. V dropped 0 bases and J dropped 0 bases, with 10 bases sitting between them. CDR3: CASSLGVTPSYEQYF. In DNA form, the CDR3 reads TGTGCCAGCAGCTTGGGTGTCACCCCCTCCTACGAGCAGTACTTC.

CDR3 sequence: CASSEYGGRPKDTQYF. DNA of the CDR3: TGTGCCAGCAGTGAATATGGGGGGCGCCCCAAAGATACGCAGTATTTT. The rearrangement uses TRBV25-1 and TRBJ2-3; perhaps D is TRBD1 or TRBD2 (6 bases each). The germline V gene has CDR1 MGHDK and CDR2 SYGVNS. The CDR3 runs 16 residues. The germline V and J ends were trimmed by 0 bases and 5 bases, with 15 bases remaining between them.

The chain recombines TRBV11-2 with TRBJ2-3; possible D gene TRBD2, 5 bases. This CDR3 spans 14 amino acids. From germline, CDR1 is SGHAT and CDR2 FQNNGV. The germline V and J ends were trimmed by 1 base and 9 bases, with 14 bases remaining between them. The CDR3 sequence is CASSLAATGWTQYF. Written as DNA, the CDR3 is TGTGCCAGCAGCTTAGCAGCCACGGGGTGGACGCAGTATTTT.

The chain has TRBV21-1 and TRBJ2-2; TRBD1, the table's D call, lacks a check against the DNA. TRBV21-1 is a pseudogene segment. This CDR3 has 17 residues. CDR3 residues: CASSKEVYGQGAGELFF. In nucleotides, the CDR3 is TGTGCCAGCAGCAAAGAAGTGTACGGACAGGGTGCCGGGGAGCTGTTTTTT.